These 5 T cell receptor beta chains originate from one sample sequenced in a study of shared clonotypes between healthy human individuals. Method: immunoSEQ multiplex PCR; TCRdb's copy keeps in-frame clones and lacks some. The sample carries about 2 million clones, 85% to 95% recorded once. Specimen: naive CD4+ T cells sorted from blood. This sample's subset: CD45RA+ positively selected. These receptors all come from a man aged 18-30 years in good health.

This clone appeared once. CDR3 amino acids: CASSPGLAGVYNEQFF. Here the CDR3 DNA reads TGTGCCAGCAGCCCGGGACTAGCGGGAGTATACAATGAGCAGTTCTTC. The chain couples TRBV5-6 to TRBJ2-1; 14 bases match TRBD2. This CDR3 has 16 residues. The trim removed 4 bases at V and 4 bases at J, leaving 4 bases unmatched. The germline V gene encodes CDR1 SGHDT and CDR2 YYEEEE. Supplemented by reference TRBV5-6 and TRBJ2-1, the full variable domain reads DAGVTQSPTHLIKTRGQQVTLRCSPKSGHDTVSWYQQALGQGPQFIFQYYEEEERQRGNFPDRFSGHQFPNYSSELNVNALLLGDSALYLCASSPGLAGVYNEQFFGPGTRLTVL.

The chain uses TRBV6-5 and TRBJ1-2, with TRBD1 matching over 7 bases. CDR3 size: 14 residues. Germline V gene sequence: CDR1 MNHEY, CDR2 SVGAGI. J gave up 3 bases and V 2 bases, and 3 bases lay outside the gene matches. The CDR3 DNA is TGTGCCAGCAGTTACCTAGGACAGGACTATGGCTACACCTTC. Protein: CASSYLGQDYGYTF.

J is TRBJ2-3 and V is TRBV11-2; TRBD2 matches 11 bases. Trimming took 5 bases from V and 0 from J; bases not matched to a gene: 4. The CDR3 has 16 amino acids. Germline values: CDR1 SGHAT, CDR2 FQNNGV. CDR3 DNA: TGTGCCAGCAGCCCAAGGACTAGCGGGAGCACAGATACGCAGTATTTT. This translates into CASSPRTSGSTDTQYF.

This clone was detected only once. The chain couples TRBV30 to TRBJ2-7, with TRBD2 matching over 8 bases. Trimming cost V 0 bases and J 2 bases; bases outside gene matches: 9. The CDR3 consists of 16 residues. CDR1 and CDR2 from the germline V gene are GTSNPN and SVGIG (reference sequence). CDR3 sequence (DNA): TGTGCCTGGAGTGTATGGGGTAGCGGGACCACCTACGAGCAGTACTTC. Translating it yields CAWSVWGSGTTYEQYF.

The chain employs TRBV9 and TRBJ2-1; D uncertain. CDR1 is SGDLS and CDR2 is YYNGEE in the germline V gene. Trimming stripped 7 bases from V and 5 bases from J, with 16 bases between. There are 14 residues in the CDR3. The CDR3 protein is CASPQWPPDNEQFF. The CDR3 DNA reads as TGTGCCAGCCCCCAGTGGCCCCCCGACAATGAGCAGTTCTTC.